This TCR beta chain was captured in a study of stem cell transplantation in POMP-related autoinflammatory disease. About the research overall: Before transplant, CD4+ T cells skewed naive and CD8+ proportions were low.

Between the trimmed V and J ends, which lost 5 bases and 6 bases, there was a span of 9 bases. The germline V gene has CDR1 SGHAT and CDR2 FQNNGV. CDR3 length equals 12 residues. Study conclusions and caveats: Across all analyzed T-cell subsets, patients with PRAID tended toward reduced diversity and increased clonality. In PRAID patients, the number of distinct TRB V-J gene pairings was restricted.

Sequenced by immunoSEQ multiplex PCR; TCRdb stores in-frame clones only, minus some. In the table there are over 25,000 clones, roughly 88% of which are singletons. With respect to this clone: The antigen is not known.

PRAID featured immunodeficiency plus autoinflammation. This receptor was obtained from a human donor with POMP-related autoinflammation and immune dysregulation (PRAID). This specimen was CD4+ T cells from PBMCs, taken before stem cell transplantation. The chain uses TRBV11-2 and TRBJ2-3, with D unresolved. The DNA for the CDR3 is TGTGCCAGCAGCAGAGAAGGCGATACGCAGTATTTT. Protein sequence: CASSREGDTQYF.